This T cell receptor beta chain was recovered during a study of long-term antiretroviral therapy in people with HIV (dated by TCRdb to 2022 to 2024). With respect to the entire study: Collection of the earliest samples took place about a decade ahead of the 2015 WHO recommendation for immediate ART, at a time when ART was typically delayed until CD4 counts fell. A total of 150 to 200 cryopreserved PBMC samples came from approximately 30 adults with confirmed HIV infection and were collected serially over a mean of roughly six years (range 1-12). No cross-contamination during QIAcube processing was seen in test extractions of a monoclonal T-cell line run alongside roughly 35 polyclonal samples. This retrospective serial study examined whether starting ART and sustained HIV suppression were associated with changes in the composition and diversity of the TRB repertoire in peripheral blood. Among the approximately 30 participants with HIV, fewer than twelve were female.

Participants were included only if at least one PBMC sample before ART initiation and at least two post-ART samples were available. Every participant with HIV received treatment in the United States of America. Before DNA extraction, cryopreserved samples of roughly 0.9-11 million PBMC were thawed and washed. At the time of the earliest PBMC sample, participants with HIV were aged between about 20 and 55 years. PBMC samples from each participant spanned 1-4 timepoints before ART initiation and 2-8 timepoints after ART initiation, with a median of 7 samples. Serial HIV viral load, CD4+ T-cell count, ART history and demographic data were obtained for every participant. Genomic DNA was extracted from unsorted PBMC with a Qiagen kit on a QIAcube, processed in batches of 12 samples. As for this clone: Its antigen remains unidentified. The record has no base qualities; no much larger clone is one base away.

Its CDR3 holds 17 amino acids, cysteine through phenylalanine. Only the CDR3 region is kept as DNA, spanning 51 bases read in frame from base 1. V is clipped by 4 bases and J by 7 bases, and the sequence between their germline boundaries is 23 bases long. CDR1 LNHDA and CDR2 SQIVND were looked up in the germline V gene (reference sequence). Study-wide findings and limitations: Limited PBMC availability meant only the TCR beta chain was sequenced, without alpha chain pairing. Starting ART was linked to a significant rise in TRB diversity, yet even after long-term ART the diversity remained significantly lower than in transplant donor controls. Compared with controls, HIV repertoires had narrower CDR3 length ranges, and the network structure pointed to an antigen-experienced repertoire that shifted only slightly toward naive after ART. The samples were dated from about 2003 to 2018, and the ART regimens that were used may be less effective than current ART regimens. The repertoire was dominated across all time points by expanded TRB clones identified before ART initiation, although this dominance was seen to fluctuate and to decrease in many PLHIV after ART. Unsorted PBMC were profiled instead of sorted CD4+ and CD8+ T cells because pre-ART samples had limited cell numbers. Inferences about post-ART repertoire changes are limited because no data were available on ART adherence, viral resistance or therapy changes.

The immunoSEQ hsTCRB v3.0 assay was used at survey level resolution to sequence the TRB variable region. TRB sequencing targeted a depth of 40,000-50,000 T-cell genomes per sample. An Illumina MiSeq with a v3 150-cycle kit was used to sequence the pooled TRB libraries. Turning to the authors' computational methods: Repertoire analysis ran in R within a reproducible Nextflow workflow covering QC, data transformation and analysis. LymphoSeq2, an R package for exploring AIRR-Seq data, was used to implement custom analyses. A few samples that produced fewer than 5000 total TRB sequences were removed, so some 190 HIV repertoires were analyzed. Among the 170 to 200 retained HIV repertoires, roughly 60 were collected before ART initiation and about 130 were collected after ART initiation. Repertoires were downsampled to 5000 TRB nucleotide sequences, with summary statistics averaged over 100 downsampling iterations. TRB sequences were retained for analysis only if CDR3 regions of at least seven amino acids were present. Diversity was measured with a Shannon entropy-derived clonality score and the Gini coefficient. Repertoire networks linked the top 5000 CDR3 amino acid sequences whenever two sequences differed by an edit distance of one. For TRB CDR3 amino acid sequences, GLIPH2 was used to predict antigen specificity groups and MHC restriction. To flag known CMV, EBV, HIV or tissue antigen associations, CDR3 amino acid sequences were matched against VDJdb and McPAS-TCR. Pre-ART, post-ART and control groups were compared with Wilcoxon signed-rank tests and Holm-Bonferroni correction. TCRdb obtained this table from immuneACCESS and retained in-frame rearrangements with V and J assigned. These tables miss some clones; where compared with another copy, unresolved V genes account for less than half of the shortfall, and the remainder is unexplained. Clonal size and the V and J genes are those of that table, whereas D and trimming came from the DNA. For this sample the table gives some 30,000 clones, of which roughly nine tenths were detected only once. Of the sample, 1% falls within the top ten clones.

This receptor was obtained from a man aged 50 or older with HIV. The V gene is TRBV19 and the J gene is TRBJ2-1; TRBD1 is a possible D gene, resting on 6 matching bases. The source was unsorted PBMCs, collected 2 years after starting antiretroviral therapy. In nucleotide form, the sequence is TGTGCCAGTAGTACCGGGACATATTTATCCCGAGGGAATGAGCAGTTCTTC. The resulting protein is CASSTGTYLSRGNEQFF.